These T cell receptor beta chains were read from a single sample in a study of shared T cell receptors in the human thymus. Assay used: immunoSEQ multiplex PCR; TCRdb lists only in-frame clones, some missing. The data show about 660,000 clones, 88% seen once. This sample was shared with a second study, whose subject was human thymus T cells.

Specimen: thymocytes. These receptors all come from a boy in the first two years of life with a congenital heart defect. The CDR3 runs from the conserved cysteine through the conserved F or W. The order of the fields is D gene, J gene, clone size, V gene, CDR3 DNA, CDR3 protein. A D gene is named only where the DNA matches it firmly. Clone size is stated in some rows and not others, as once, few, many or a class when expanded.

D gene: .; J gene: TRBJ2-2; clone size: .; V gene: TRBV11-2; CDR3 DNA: TGTGCCAGCAGCTTAGCTCCCTCTGGGAGCCCCGGGGAGCTGTTTTTT; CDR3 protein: CASSLAPSGSPGELFF
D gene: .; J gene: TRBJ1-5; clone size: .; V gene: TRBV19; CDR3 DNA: TGTGCCAGTAGTACGCAGGGTAGCAATCAGCCCCAGCATTTT; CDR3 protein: CASSTQGSNQPQHF
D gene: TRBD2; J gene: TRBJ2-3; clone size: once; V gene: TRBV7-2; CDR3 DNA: TGTGCCAGCAGCCCGGGAGGGGGGAGTGGCACAGATACGCAGTATTTT; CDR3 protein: CASSPGGGSGTDTQYF
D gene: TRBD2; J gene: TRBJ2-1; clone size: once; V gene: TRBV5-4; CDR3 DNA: TGTGCCAGCAGCTTGGAGGGACTAGCGGGAGGCCCCAATGAGCAGTTCTTC; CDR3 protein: CASSLEGLAGGPNEQFF
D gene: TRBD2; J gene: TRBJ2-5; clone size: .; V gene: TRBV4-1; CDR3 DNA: TGCGCCAGCAGCCAAGATCAGCGGGAAGGGTCCCAAGAGACCCAGTACTTC; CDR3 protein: CASSQDQREGSQETQYF
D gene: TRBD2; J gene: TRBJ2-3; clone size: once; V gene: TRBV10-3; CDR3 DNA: TGTGCCATCAGTGACCCCGGAGACTACGGGGGGGTTGATACGCAGTATTTT; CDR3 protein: CAISDPGDYGGVDTQYF
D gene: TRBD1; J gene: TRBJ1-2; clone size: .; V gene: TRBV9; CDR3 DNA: TGTGCCAGCAGGGGGACAGACTCCTCCTATGGCTACACCTTC; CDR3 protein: CASRGTDSSYGYTF
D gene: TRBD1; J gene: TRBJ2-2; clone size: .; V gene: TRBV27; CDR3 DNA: TGTGCCAGCAGTTTAAGGGACAGGGAGGGCACCGGGGAGCTGTTTTTT; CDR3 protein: CASSLRDREGTGELFF
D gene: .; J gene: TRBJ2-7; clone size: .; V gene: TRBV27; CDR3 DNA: TGTGCCAGCAGTTCCCTCCCCTACGAGCAGTACTTC; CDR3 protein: CASSSLPYEQYF
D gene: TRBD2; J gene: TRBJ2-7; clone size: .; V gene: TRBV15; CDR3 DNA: TGTGCCACCAGCAGTTCACCTCATAGCGGGAAGTTCGAGCAGTACTTC; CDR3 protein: CATSSSPHSGKFEQYF
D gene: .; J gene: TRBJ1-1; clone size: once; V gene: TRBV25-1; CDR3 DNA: TGTGCCAGCACTGGGTCAGGGGTGATGAACACTGAAGCTTTCTTT; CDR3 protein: CASTGSGVMNTEAFF
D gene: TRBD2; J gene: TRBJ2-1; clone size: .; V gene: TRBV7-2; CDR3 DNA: TGTGCCAGCAGCTTAGCTCGGCTAGCGGGAGACAATGAGCAGTTCTTC; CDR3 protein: CASSLARLAGDNEQFF
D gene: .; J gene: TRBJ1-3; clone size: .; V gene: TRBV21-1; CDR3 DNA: TGTGCCAGCAGCAAAAGCATCCCAGACAGGGGGCTTGGAAACACCATATATTTT; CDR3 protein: CASSKSIPDRGLGNTIYF
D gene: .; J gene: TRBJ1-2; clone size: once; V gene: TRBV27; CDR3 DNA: TGTGCCAGCAGTTTAAGGGGACGTCAGGGGCTATCTAACTATGGCTACACCTTC; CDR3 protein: CASSLRGRQGLSNYGYTF
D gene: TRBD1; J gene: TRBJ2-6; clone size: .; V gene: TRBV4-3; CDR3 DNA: TGCGCCAGCAGCCAAGTAGCGACAGGGGAATCCCTCTCTGGGGCCAACGTCCTGACTTTC; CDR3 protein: CASSQVATGESLSGANVLTF
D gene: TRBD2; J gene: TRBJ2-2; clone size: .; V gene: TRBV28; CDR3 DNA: TGTGCCAGCAGTTTTCGGAGGCTAGCGGGAGAGTCGTACACCGGGGAGCTGTTTTTT; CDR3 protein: CASSFRRLAGESYTGELFF
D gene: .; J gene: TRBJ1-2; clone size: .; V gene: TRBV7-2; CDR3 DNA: TGTGCCAGCGGCCTCGAATATGGGCTTCAGTTAGGGGCCTATGGCTACACCTTC; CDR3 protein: CASGLEYGLQLGAYGYTF
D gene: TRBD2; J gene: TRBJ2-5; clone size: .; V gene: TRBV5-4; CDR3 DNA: TGTGCCAGCAGCTTGGAAACGGTGGGGACTAGCGTGGGGGAGACCCAGTACTTC; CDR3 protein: CASSLETVGTSVGETQYF
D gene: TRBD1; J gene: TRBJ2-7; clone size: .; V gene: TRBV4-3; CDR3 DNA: TGCGCCAGCAGCCGAGGACAGGGGAGGGGCGAGCAGTACTTC; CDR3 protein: CASSRGQGRGEQYF
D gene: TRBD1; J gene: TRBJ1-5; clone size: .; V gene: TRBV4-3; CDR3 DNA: TGCGCCAGCAGCCCCGGGACAGCCCCTTCCAATCAGCCCCAGCATTTT; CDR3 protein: CASSPGTAPSNQPQHF
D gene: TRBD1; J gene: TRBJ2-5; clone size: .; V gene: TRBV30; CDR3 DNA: TGTGCCTCCGCGACAGGGGGCGGGGAGACCCAGTACTTC; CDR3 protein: CASATGGGETQYF
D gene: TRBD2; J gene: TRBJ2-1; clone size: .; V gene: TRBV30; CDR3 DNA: TGTGCCTGGGAGAGCGGGAGACCTAACAATGAGCAGTTCTTC; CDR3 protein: CAWESGRPNNEQFF
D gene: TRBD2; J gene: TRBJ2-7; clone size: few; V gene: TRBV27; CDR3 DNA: TGTGCCAGCAGTTCTTTCCTCACTAGCGGGAGACCCTACGAGCAGTACTTC; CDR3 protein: CASSSFLTSGRPYEQYF
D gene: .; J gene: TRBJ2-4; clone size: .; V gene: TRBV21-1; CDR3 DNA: TGTGCCAGCGAGAAGGGGGCCAAAAACATTCAGTACTTC; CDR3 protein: CASEKGAKNIQYF
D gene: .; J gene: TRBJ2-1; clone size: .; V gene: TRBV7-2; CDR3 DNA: TGTGCCAGCAGCTTACGACTCCCCCGGAATGAGCAGTTCTTC; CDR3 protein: CASSLRLPRNEQFF
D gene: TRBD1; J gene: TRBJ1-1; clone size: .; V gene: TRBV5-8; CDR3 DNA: TGTGCCAGCAAGGACAGGAGGAATTTGAACACTGAAGCTTTCTTT; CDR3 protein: CASKDRRNLNTEAFF
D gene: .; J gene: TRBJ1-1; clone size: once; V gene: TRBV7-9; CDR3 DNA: TGTGCCAGCAGCGAGGAGGTTGAAGCTTTCTTT; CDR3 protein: CASSEEVEAFF
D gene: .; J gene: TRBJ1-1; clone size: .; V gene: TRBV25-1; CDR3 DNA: TGTGCCAGCAGTCGCCAGGACTTCACTGAAGCTTTCTTT; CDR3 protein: CASSRQDFTEAFF
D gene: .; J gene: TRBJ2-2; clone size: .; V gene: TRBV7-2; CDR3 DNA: TGTGCCAGCGCTCCTGCGGGGCCCGGGGAGCTGTTTTTT; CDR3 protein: CASAPAGPGELFF
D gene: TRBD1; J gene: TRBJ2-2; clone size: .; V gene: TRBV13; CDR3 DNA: TGTGCCAGCAGCTTACCACCCACAGGGGGCGATACCGGGGAGCTGTTTTTT; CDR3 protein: CASSLPPTGGDTGELFF
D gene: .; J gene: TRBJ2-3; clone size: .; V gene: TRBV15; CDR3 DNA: TGTGCCACCAGCAGGCTACAGGTGGACGGCACAGATACGCAGTATTTT; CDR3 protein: CATSRLQVDGTDTQYF
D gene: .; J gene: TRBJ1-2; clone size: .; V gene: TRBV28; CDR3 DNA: TGTGCCAGCAGATACAGGGCCCCCTATGGCTACACCTTC; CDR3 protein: CASRYRAPYGYTF
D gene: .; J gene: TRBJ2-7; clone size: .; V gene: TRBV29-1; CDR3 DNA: TGCAGCGTTGATTTCGGGGAATACGAGCAGTACTTC; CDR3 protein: CSVDFGEYEQYF
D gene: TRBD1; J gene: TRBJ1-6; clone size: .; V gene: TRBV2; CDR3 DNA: TGTGCCAGCAGGGAAGACGAAAGGGACAGGGCGAGCTCCTATAATTCACCCCTCCACTTT; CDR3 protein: CASREDERDRASSYNSPLHF
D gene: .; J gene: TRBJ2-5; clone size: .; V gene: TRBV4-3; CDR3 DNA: TGCGCCAGCAACCGGGAGTTGAAAGAGACCCAGTACTTC; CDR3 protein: CASNRELKETQYF
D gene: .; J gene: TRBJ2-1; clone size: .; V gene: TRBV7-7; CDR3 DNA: TGTGCCAGCAGCCTCCCGGGAGACAATGAGCAGTTCTTC; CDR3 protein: CASSLPGDNEQFF
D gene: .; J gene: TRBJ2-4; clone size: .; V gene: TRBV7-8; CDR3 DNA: TGTGCCAGCAGCTTAGGAACAGGAGGGGCCAAAAACATTCAGTACTTC; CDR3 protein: CASSLGTGGAKNIQYF
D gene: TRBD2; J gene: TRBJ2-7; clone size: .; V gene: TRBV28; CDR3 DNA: TGTGCCAGCAGTTTATCTCCGATAACTAGCGGGAGCAACGAGCAGTACTTC; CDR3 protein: CASSLSPITSGSNEQYF
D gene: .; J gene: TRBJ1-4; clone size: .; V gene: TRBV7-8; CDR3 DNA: TGTGCCAGCAGCCCTCTAGAGGGAATTGGTGAAAAACTGTTTTTT; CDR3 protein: CASSPLEGIGEKLFF
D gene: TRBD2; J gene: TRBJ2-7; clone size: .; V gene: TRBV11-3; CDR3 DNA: TGTGCCAGCAGCCTGCGTAGCGGGAGGTTCGAGCAGTACTTC; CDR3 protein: CASSLRSGRFEQYF
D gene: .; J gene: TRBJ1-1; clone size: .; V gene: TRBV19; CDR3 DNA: TGTGCCAGTAGTACCCACAGGGTGATGAACACTGAAGCTTTCTTT; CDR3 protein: CASSTHRVMNTEAFF
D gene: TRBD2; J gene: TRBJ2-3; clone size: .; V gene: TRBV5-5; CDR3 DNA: TGTGCCAGCAGCTTGGAAGGAGGGCGGGAGGCCGCAAGCACAGATACGCAGTATTTT; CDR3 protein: CASSLEGGREAASTDTQYF
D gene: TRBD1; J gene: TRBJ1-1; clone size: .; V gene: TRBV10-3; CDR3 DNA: TGTGCCATCAGTAGAGACAGGGGGCTGGACACTGAAGCTTTCTTT; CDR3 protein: CAISRDRGLDTEAFF